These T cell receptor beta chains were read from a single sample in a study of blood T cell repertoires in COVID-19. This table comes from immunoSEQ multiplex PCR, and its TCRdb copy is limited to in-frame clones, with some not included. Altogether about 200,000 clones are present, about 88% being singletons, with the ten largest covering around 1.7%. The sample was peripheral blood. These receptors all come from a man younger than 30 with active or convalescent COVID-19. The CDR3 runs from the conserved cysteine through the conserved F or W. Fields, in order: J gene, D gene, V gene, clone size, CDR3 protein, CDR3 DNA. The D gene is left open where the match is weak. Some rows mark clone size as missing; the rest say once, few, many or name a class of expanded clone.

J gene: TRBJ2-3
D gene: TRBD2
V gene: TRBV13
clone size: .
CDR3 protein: CASSVRDYGDTQYF
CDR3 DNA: TGTGCCAGCAGCGTCCGGGACTACGGAGATACGCAGTATTTT

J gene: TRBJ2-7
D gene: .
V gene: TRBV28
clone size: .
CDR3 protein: CASSISYEQYF
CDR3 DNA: TGTGCCAGCAGCATCTCCTACGAGCAGTACTTC

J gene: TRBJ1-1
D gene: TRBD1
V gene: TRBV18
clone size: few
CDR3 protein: CASSSGQEAEAFF
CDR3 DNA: TGTGCCAGCTCTTCGGGACAGGAAGCTGAAGCTTTCTTT

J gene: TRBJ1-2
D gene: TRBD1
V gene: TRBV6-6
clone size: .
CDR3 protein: CASSSRDRSYGYTF
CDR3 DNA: TGTGCCAGCAGTAGCCGGGACAGAAGTTATGGGTACACCTTC

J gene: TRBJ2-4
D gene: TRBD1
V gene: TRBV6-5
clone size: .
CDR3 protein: CASTGQGGKNIQYF
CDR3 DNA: TGTGCCAGCACCGGACAGGGCGGCAAAAACATTCAGTACTTC

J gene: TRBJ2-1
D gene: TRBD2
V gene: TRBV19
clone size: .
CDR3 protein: CASSIGAGGPNEQFF
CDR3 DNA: TGTGCCAGTAGTATAGGCGCGGGAGGGCCAAATGAGCAGTTCTTC

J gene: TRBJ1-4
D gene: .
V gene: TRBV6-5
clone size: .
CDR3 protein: CASRQGNANEKLFF
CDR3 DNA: TGTGCCAGCAGACAGGGTAACGCTAATGAAAAACTGTTTTTT

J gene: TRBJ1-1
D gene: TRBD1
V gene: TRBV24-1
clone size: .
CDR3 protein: CATSEGTGEAFF
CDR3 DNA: TGTGCCACCAGTGAGGGGACAGGCGAAGCTTTCTTT

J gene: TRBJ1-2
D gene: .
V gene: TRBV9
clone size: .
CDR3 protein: CASSVDPGLVYGYTF
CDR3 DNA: TGTGCCAGCAGCGTAGATCCGGGTCTGGTCTATGGCTACACCTTC

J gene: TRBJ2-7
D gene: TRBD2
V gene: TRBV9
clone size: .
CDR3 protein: CASSVDGSGGTTYEQYF
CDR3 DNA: TGTGCCAGCAGCGTAGATGGTAGCGGGGGAACCACTTACGAGCAGTACTTC

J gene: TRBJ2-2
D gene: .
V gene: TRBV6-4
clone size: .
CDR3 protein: CASSETQEIGELFF
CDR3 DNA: TGTGCCAGCAGTGAGACACAGGAAATCGGGGAGCTGTTTTTT

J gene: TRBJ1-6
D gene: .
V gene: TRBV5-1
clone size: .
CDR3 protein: CASSRVDNSPLHF
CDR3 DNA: TGCGCCAGCAGCAGAGTCGATAATTCACCCCTCCACTTT

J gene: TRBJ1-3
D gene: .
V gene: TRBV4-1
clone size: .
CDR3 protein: CASSYYRESSGNTIYF
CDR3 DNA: TGCGCCAGCAGTTACTACAGGGAAAGCTCTGGAAACACCATATATTTT

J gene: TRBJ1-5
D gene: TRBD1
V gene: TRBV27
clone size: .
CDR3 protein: CASSPKTGLLSNQPQHF
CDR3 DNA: TGTGCCAGCAGTCCAAAGACAGGGCTGCTGAGCAATCAGCCCCAGCATTTT

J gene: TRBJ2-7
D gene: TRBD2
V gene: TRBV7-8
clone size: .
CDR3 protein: CASSLAPGLAGGPTYEQYF
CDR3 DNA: TGTGCCAGCAGCTTAGCGCCGGGACTAGCGGGAGGGCCGACCTACGAGCAGTACTTC

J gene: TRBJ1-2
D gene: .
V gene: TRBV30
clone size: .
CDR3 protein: CAWRQNYGYTF
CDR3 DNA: TGTGCCTGGAGACAGAACTATGGCTACACCTTC

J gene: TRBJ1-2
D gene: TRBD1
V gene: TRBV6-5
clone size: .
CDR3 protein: CASRTTGANYGYTF
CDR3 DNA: TGTGCCAGCAGGACGACAGGGGCTAACTATGGCTACACCTTC

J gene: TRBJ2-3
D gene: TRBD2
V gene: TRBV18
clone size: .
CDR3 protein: CASSPVTSGTGDTQYF
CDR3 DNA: TGTGCCAGCTCACCAGTGACTAGCGGGACTGGAGATACGCAGTATTTT

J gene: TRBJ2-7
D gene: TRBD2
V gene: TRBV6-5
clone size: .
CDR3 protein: CASSYKVGLGHYEQYF
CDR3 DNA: TGTGCCAGCAGTTACAAGGTCGGACTAGGGCACTACGAGCAGTACTTC

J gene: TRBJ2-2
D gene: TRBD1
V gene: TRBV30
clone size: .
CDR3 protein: CAWDRGQDGELFF
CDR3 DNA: TGTGCCTGGGACAGGGGGCAGGACGGGGAGCTGTTTTTT

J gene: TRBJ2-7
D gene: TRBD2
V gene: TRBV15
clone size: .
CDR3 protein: CATSRDPPGRAYEQYF
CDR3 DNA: TGTGCCACCAGCAGAGATCCGCCAGGGAGGGCCTACGAGCAGTACTTC

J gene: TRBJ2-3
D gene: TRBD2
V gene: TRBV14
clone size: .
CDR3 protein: CASSQRTSGRTDTQYF
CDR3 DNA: TGTGCCAGCAGCCAACGTACTAGCGGGCGCACAGATACGCAGTATTTT

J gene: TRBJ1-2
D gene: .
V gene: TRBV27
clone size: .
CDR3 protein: CASSPGRARGYTF
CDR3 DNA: TGTGCCAGCAGTCCCGGGAGGGCCAGAGGCTACACCTTC

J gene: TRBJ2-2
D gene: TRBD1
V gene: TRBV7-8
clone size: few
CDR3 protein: CASSPSGTGLSGELFF
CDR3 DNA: TGTGCCAGCAGCCCTTCCGGGACAGGGCTCTCCGGGGAGCTGTTTTTT

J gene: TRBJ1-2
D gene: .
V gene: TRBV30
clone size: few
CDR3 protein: CAWGKGFFARGYTF
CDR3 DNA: TGTGCCTGGGGAAAGGGGTTTTTCGCCCGGGGCTACACCTTC

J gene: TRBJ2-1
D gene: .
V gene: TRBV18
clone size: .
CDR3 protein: CASSTGGGSYNEQFF
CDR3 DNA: TGTGCCAGCTCCACCGGAGGCGGCTCCTACAATGAGCAGTTCTTC

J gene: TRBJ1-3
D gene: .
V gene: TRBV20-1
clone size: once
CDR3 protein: CSASPVSGNTIYF
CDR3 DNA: TGCAGTGCTAGTCCGGTCTCTGGAAACACCATATATTTT

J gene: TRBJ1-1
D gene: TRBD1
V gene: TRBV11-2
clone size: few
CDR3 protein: CASSRISTGFRDTEAFF
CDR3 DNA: TGTGCCAGCAGCCGGATTTCGACAGGGTTTCGTGACACTGAAGCTTTCTTT

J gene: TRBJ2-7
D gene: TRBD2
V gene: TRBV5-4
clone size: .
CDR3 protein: CASSSLAGGLHEQYF
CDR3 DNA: TGTGCCAGCAGCTCACTAGCGGGAGGCCTACACGAGCAGTACTTC

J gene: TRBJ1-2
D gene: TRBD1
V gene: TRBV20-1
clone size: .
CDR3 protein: CSASSGGESYGYTF
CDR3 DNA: TGCAGTGCTAGTTCAGGGGGCGAGAGCTATGGCTACACCTTC

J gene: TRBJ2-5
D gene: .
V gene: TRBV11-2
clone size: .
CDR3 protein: CASSTRGAQETQYF
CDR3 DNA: TGTGCCAGCAGCACACGGGGGGCCCAAGAGACCCAGTACTTC

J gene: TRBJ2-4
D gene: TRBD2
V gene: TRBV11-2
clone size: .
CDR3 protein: CASSFTAGADKNIQYF
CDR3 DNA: TGTGCCAGCAGCTTTACCGCGGGAGCTGACAAAAACATTCAGTACTTC

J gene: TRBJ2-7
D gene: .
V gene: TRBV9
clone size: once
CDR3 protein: CASSSTGTPYEQYF
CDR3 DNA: TGTGCCAGCAGCAGTACAGGTACCCCCTACGAGCAGTACTTC

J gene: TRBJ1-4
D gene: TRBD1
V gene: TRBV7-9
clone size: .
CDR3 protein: CASRSDREANEKLFF
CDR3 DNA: TGTGCCAGCAGGTCCGACAGGGAAGCTAATGAAAAACTGTTTTTT

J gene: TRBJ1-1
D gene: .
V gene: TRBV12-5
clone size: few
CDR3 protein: CASGRGTVNTEAFF
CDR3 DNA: TGTGCTAGTGGCCGCGGGACGGTGAACACTGAAGCTTTCTTT

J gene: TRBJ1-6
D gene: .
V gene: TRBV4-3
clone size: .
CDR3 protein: CASSQDPRFGNSPLHF
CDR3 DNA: TGCGCCAGCAGCCAAGATCCCAGGTTTGGTAATTCACCCCTCCACTTT

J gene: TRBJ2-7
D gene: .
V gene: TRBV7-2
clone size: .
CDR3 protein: CASSASTGRTEQYF
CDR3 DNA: TGTGCCAGCAGCGCCTCCACGGGTCGAACCGAGCAGTACTTC

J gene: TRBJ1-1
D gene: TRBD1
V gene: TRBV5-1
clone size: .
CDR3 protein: CASSLGGQGANTEAFF
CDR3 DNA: TGCGCCAGCAGCTTAGGGGGACAGGGGGCGAACACTGAAGCTTTCTTT

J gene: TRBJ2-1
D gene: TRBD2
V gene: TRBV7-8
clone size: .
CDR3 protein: CASSQSGSLGNEQFF
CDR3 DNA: TGTGCCAGCAGTCAAAGCGGGAGCCTCGGAAATGAGCAGTTCTTC

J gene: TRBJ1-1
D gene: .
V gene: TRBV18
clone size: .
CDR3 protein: CASSPPGRGYTEAFF
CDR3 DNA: TGTGCCAGCTCACCACCAGGCAGGGGATACACTGAAGCTTTCTTT

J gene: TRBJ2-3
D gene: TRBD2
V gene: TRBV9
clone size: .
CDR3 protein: CASSVTSGQITDTQYF
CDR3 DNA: TGTGCCAGCAGCGTCACTAGCGGGCAAATCACAGATACGCAGTATTTT

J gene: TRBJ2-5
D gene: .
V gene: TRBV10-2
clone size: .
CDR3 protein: CASSESLVQETQYF
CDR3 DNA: TGCGCCAGCAGTGAAAGCCTAGTACAAGAGACCCAGTACTTC

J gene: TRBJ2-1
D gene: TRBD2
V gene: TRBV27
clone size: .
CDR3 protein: CASSLGTSQYNEQFF
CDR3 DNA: TGTGCCAGCAGTTTAGGGACTAGCCAATACAATGAGCAGTTCTTC

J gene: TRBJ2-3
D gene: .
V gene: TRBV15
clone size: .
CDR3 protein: CATSRREEADTQYF
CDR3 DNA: TGTGCCACCAGCAGGAGGGAGGAGGCAGATACGCAGTATTTT

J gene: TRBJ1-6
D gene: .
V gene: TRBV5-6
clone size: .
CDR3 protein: CASSLVNPGALHF
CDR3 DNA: TGTGCCAGCAGCTTGGTAAATCCAGGGGCCCTCCACTTT

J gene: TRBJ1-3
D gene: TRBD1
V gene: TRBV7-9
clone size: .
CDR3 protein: CASSFWTGGPGNTIYF
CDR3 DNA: TGTGCCAGCAGCTTTTGGACAGGGGGCCCTGGAAACACCATATATTTT

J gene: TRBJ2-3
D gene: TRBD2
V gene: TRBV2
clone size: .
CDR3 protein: CASSEALSGGGTDTQYF
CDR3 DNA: TGTGCCAGCAGTGAAGCTCTCAGCGGGGGGGGCACAGATACGCAGTATTTT

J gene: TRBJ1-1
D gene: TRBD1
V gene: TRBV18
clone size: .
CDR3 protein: CASSPDNRGSSAFF
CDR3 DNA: TGTGCCAGCTCCCCCGACAACAGGGGAAGTTCGGCTTTCTTT

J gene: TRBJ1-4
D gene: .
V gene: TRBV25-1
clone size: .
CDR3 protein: CASSEFAVSATNEKLFF
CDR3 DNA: TGTGCCAGCAGTGAATTCGCGGTGAGCGCAACTAATGAAAAACTGTTTTTT

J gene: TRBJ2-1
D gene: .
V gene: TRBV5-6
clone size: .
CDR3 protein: CASSRSVLSYNEQFF
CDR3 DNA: TGTGCCAGCAGCAGATCGGTTCTTTCCTACAATGAGCAGTTCTTC

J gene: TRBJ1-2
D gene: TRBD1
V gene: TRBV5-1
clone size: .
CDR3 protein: CASSPTGTAFLGYTF
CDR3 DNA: TGCGCCAGCAGCCCCACCGGGACAGCTTTCCTGGGCTACACCTTC

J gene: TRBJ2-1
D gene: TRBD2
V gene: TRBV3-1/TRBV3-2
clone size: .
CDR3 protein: CASSRTSGSYNEQFF
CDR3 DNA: TGTGCCAGCAGCAGGACTAGCGGGAGCTACAATGAGCAGTTCTTC

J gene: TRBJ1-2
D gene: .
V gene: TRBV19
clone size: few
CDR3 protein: CASSARGGANYGYTF
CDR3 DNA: TGTGCCAGTAGTGCCCGGGGGGGGGCTAACTATGGCTACACCTTC

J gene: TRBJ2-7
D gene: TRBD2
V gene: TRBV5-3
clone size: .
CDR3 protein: CARSFRTGKTSGSPSYEQYF
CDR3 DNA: TGTGCCAGAAGCTTTAGGACGGGCAAGACTAGCGGGAGCCCCTCCTACGAGCAGTACTTC